The rows below give T cell receptor beta chains drawn from one sample of a study of cytomegalovirus exposure and HLA in healthy donors. The repertoire was sequenced with immunoSEQ multiplex PCR; TCRdb's copy has only in-frame clones and lacks some. The data contain about 90,000 clones, approximately 79% of them seen just once; the ten biggest clones take up 2.7%. The sequenced sample consisted of PBMCs. The receptors were sampled from a man aged 25 to 40 in good health and CMV-seronegative. Both conserved end residues are trimmed from each CDR3. Each record gives: V gene, CDR3 protein.

>TRBV14
ASSPAGRVAGKLF
>TRBV7-9
ASSFFIGQAGYEQY
>TRBV12-5
ASGHSRDRGFNSNQPQH
>TRBV2
ASSAGTGGTRAVEY
>TRBV28
ASTSEGAERDQPQH
>TRBV29-1
SVEVTGRHTEAF
>TRBV5-1
ASSYDRDRGYNEQF
>TRBV6-1
ASSEIFETGYT
>TRBV4-2
ASSLEWGTSGEQETQY
>TRBV5-1
ASSKGGTGGASEAF
>TRBV10-3
AISDQGGTDTQY
>TRBV5-1
ASSQRQGLGDTQY
>TRBV4-1
ASSHTLLGQAGNTIY
>TRBV25-1
ASSGRVYSPLH
>TRBV5-1
ASSTDLGGGGYT
>TRBV11-2
ASSKSTHQGYTEAF
>TRBV9
ASSPSLRTEAF
>TRBV28
ASRFRGGLREKLF
>TRBV19
ASSSRDRGVTDQPQH
>TRBV5-5
ASSLAGQGEAYEQY
>TRBV7-6
ASSSFKRGGSYNEQF
>TRBV11-2
ASSPTGMETQY
>TRBV2
ASNGQGAGYEQY
>TRBV10-2
ASSPTVTEAF
>TRBV2
ASSTGSSYEQY
>TRBV7-9
ASGDSRYEQY
>TRBV11-2
ASSLDLPANYGYT
>TRBV28
ASSLGQGANTEAF
>TRBV7-9
ASSPSGTGTYWEGYT
>TRBV9
ASSVGQSSYNEQF